What follows are 24 T cell receptor beta chains derived from one specimen sequenced in a study of T cell repertoires in cytomegalovirus infection. TCRdb recomputed calls from the reads with MiXCR, one row per CDR3 protein. The sample has about 250,000 distinct CDR3 sequences, 6.5% seen once. The sequenced material came from PBMCs. All receptors come from a human donor in good health (CMV status not recorded). Some clones in this sample may be carry-over from other donors' samples.

The sample holds many counts of this clonotype. This CDR3 is CASSLLSSDTQYF. CDR3 in DNA: TGTGCCAGTAGTCTTCTTTCGTCGGATACGCAGTATTTT. This chain joins TRBV19 and TRBJ2-3; D remains ambiguous. The V end lost 5 bases, the J end lost 6 bases, and 12 bases lay between the germline ends. Germline CDR1 reads LNHDA; CDR2 reads SQIVND (reference sequence). The CDR3 has 13 residues.

This clonotype was counted a few times. The rearrangement joins TRBV29-1 to TRBJ2-1; 13 bases are a match to TRBD2. This CDR3 has 16 residues. With 7 bases clipped from V and 8 bases from J, the junction kept 14 bases outside the gene matches. Germline V gene data show CDR1 as SQVTM and CDR2 as ANQGSEA. The CDR3: CSAQTTSGGSMDEQFF. CDR3 DNA: TGCAGCGCCCAAACGACTAGCGGGGGGTCTATGGATGAGCAGTTCTTC.

This clonotype was found many times. V and J are TRBV2 and TRBJ1-6, with 8 bases lining up with TRBD1. CDR1 is SNHLY, CDR2 FYNNEI, per germline. The CDR3 is 14 residues long. The junction had 6 bases not matched to a gene; V was cut back by 3 bases and J by 11 bases. CDR3 bases: TGTGCCAGCAGTGAGGGACAGGTCCTTGCACCCCTCCACTTT. It is translated as CASSEGQVLAPLHF.

The chain uses TRBV4-2 and TRBJ2-2; 9 bases fit TRBD1. Germline assignment: CDR1 LGHNA and CDR2 YNFKEQ. The CDR3 runs to 17 residues. J gave up 1 base and V 4 bases, and 7 bases lay outside the gene matches. CDR3 region: CASSRAPGQGNTGELFF. CDR3 nucleotides: TGTGCCAGCAGCCGAGCCCCGGGACAGGGGAACACCGGGGAGCTGTTTTTT.

This clonotype was found many times. This chain connects TRBV5-5 to TRBJ1-2; D is possibly TRBD1 (6 bases). Germline CDR1 and CDR2: SGHKS and YYEKEE (reference sequence). Deletions cut 0 bases from V and 2 bases from J, with 11 bases between. There are 15 residues in the CDR3. The CDR3 loop reads CASSLDTGINYGYTF. CDR3 nucleotide sequence: TGTGCCAGCAGCTTGGATACAGGGATAAACTATGGCTACACCTTC. Using reference TRBV5-5 and TRBJ1-2 for the parts outside the CDR3, the full variable domain is DAGVTQSPTHLIKTRGQQVTLRCSPISGHKSVSWYQQVLGQGPQFIFQYYEKEERGRGNFPDRFSARQFPNYSSELNVNALLLGDSALYLCASSLDTGINYGYTFGSGTRLTVV.

This clonotype has a count of ten or more. The chain uses TRBV7-8 and TRBJ2-3, with 12 positions matching TRBD2. Germline CDR1 reads SGHVS; CDR2 reads FQNEAQ. The CDR3 contains 15 residues. V lost 5 bases to trimming and J lost 3 bases; unmatched junction nucleotides: 3. In DNA form, the CDR3 reads TGTGCCAGCAGCCCTAGCGGGGGGGTAACAGATACGCAGTATTTT. Encoded protein: CASSPSGGVTDTQYF.

In this sample, this clonotype turned up many times. The rearrangement links TRBV20-1 to TRBJ1-5; maybe TRBD1 (5 bases). V was clipped by 0 bases and J by 2 bases, with 20 bases between them. Germline V gives CDR1 DFQATT, CDR2 SNEGSKA (reference sequence). The CDR3 contains 18 residues. The CDR3 reads CSAREETDTLGGNQPQHF. CDR3 bases: TGCAGTGCTAGAGAGGAAACGGACACTCTAGGCGGCAATCAGCCCCAGCATTTT.

The sample holds many counts of this clonotype. V and J are TRBV18 and TRBJ1-1, with 7 bases matching TRBD1. CDR3 length: 14 residues. The V segment lost 0 bases and the J segment 4 bases; nucleotides outside the gene matches: 2. The germline V gene has CDR1 KGHSH and CDR2 LQKENI. CDR3 residues: CASSPPSGGTEAFF. In nucleotides, the CDR3 is TGTGCCAGCTCACCACCCTCAGGGGGCACTGAAGCTTTCTTT.

This clonotype appeared many times. This rearrangement joins TRBV29-1 to TRBJ1-2; D is unresolved. CDR1 SQVTM and CDR2 ANQGSEA come from the germline V gene. V was clipped by 0 bases and J by 8 bases, with 19 bases between them. CDR3 length: 15 amino acids. CDR3 loop: CSVEERRQRTGGYTF. In DNA form, the CDR3 reads TGCAGCGTTGAAGAAAGGAGGCAGCGAACCGGGGGCTACACCTTC.

This clonotype was counted many times. The genes are TRBV6-6 and TRBJ2-7, with TRBD1 as a possible D gene (6 bases). Deletions cut 5 bases from V and 7 bases from J, with 15 bases between. The CDR3 loop spans 13 amino acids. Germline V gene sequence: CDR1 MNHNY, CDR2 SVGAGI (reference sequence). For the CDR3, the DNA is TGTGCCAGCAGTCCCCCTGGGGGCGGGGAGCAGTACTTC. This encodes CASSPPGGGEQYF.

About this clonotype: A single base separates this from a much larger clone, so it may be a read error. The rearrangement joins TRBV30 to TRBJ1-1; D not resolved. The length of the CDR3 is 11 residues. Germline V gene sequence: CDR1 GTSNPN, CDR2 SVGIG (reference sequence). CDR3 sequence: CAWNVNTEALF. The CDR3 nucleotides read TGTGCCTGGAACGTGAACACTGAAGCTCTCTTT. Variable domain in full (rest from reference TRBV30 and TRBJ1-1): SQTIHQWPATLVQPVGSPLSLECTVEGTSNPNLYWYRQAAGRGLQLLFYSVGIGQISSEVPQNLSASRPQDRQFILSSKKLLLSDSGFYLCAWNVNTEALFGQGTRLTVV.

In its sample, this clonotype was seen many times. The V call is TRBV14, the J call TRBJ1-1, with TRBD1 matching 8 bases. Germline V gives CDR1 SGHDN, CDR2 FVKESK. This CDR3 comprises 14 residues. V shed 5 bases and J 6 bases; nucleotides not matched to a gene: 8. CDR3 protein: CASSKGTGPAEAFF. DNA for the CDR3: TGTGCCAGCAGCAAAGGGACAGGCCCCGCTGAAGCTTTCTTT.

This clonotype was detected many times. The chain carries TRBV29-1 and TRBJ2-5; D is uncertain. From germline, CDR1 is SQVTM and CDR2 ANQGSEA. Trimming left V 4 bases short and J 5 bases short, with 14 bases between. This CDR3 region has 13 residues. For the CDR3, the DNA is TGCAGCGTTGGAGGTGGGGAAAGGGAGACCCAGTACTTC. Its translation is CSVGGGERETQYF.

Only a few counts were recorded for this clonotype. V is TRBV12-3 or TRBV12-4 and J is TRBJ1-6; unclear D gene. The CDR3 runs 13 residues. Here the CDR3 reads CVTARADNSPLHF. CDR3 DNA sequence: TGTGTGACCGCCCGGGCGGATAATTCACCCCTCCACTTT.

This clonotype was found many times. This chain connects TRBV6-2 or TRBV6-3 to TRBJ1-1; possible D gene TRBD1, 6 bases. In germline, CDR1 is MNHEY, CDR2 SVGEGT. This CDR3 spans 14 amino acids. Trimming removed 8 bases from V and 0 bases from J, with 13 bases in between. This CDR3 is CASGGHRMNTEAFF. In nucleotides, the CDR3 is TGTGCCAGCGGGGGACACAGGATGAACACTGAAGCTTTCTTT.

This clonotype was observed at least ten times. The rearrangement uses TRBV11-2 and TRBJ2-5; 9 bases line up with TRBD2. Per germline, CDR1 SGHAT and CDR2 FQNNGV. The CDR3 has 17 residues. V gave up 4 bases and J gave up 5 bases; unmatched junction bases: 14. The CDR3 reads CASSSGGSGGFGETQYF. CDR3 bases: TGTGCCAGCAGCTCTGGAGGTAGCGGGGGTTTCGGCGAGACCCAGTACTTC.

In this sample, this clonotype turned up many times. The chain carries TRBV19 and TRBJ1-5; 7 nucleotides align to TRBD1. V lost 7 bases, J lost 4 bases, and 13 bases stayed unmatched. CDR3 size: 16 residues. Germline V gene sequence: CDR1 LNHDA, CDR2 SQIVND (reference sequence). The CDR3 protein is CASTVPGQPLNQPQHF. CDR3 sequence (DNA): TGTGCCAGTACAGTGCCGGGACAGCCCCTTAATCAGCCCCAGCATTTT. Full variable domain (rest looked up from reference TRBV19 and TRBJ1-5): DGGITQSPKYLFRKEGQNVTLSCEQNLNHDAMYWYRQDPGQGLRLIYYSQIVNDFQKGDIAEGYSVSREKKESFPLTVTSAQKNPTAFYLCASTVPGQPLNQPQHFGDGTRLSIL.

This chain connects TRBV20-1 to TRBJ1-5; perhaps TRBD1 as D (6 bases). Germline values: CDR1 DFQATT, CDR2 SNEGSKA (reference sequence). This CDR3 has 13 residues. The V and J ends lost 6 bases and 2 bases respectively, with 11 bases between them. CDR3 sequence (DNA): TGCAGTGCCGTTCGACAGGGCAATCAGCCCCAGCATTTT. Residues: CSAVRQGNQPQHF.

This clonotype has a count of ten or more. This rearrangement joins TRBV20-1 to TRBJ1-2; weak D call: TRBD1 (5 bases). The CDR3 sequence is 14 residues long. Germline loops: CDR1 DFQATT, CDR2 SNEGSKA (reference sequence). Trimming stripped 3 bases from V and 0 bases from J, with 11 bases between. The CDR3 reads CSASTGLANYGYTF. CDR3 bases: TGCAGTGCTAGTACAGGACTAGCTAACTATGGCTACACCTTC.

This clonotype was counted many times. V usage is TRBV6-5 and J usage is TRBJ1-6, with 7 bases fitting TRBD1. Germline-derived CDR1 and CDR2 are MNHEY and SVGAGI. The CDR3 is 17 residues long. After removal of 1 base from V and 3 bases from J, the junction contained 6 bases not matched to a gene. The CDR3 DNA reads TGTGCCAGCAGTTACTTGGGGACAGCAAGCTATAATTCACCCCTCCACTTT. It translates to CASSYLGTASYNSPLHF.

This clonotype was counted ten times or more. This rearrangement joins TRBV2 to TRBJ1-1; D call uncertain. CDR3 length equals 17 residues. The germline CDR1 and CDR2 sequences are SNHLY and FYNNEI. V lost 6 bases and J 0 bases, leaving 20 bases between the germline ends. This CDR3 is CASSRAPTAHMNTEAFF. CDR3 nucleotide sequence: TGTGCCAGCAGCCGAGCCCCCACAGCTCACATGAACACTGAAGCTTTCTTT.

The table lists this clonotype with many counts. The chain recombines TRBV29-1 with TRBJ1-2; D gene uncertain. Germline CDR1 reads SQVTM; CDR2 reads ANQGSEA. The CDR3 loop spans 11 amino acids. V lost 5 bases and J 6 bases, leaving 10 bases between the germline ends. The CDR3 DNA sequence: TGCAGCGTTCAGGTTGTTGATGGCTACACCTTC. This gives the protein CSVQVVDGYTF.

This clonotype was picked up many times. The rearrangement joins TRBV7-2 to TRBJ1-4; D is possibly TRBD1 (5 bases). The V end lost 7 bases, the J end lost 8 bases, and 20 bases lay between the germline ends. The germline CDR1 and CDR2 sequences are SGHTA and FQGNSA. The CDR3 has 15 amino acids. This chain's CDR3 is CASTLSPGIGEKLFF. CDR3 nucleotide sequence: TGTGCCAGCACTCTAAGCCCAGGGATAGGAGAAAAACTGTTTTTT.

This clonotype was seen many times. This sequence joins TRBV11-2 and TRBJ1-5, with 10 nucleotides matching TRBD1. J was trimmed by 6 bases and V by 5 bases; bases with no gene match: 7. CDR1 SGHAT and CDR2 FQNNGV come from the germline V gene. This CDR3 has 15 residues. CDR3 sequence reads: CASSLDRGPLQPQHF. The DNA of the CDR3 is TGTGCCAGCAGCCTCGACAGGGGGCCTCTTCAGCCCCAGCATTTT.